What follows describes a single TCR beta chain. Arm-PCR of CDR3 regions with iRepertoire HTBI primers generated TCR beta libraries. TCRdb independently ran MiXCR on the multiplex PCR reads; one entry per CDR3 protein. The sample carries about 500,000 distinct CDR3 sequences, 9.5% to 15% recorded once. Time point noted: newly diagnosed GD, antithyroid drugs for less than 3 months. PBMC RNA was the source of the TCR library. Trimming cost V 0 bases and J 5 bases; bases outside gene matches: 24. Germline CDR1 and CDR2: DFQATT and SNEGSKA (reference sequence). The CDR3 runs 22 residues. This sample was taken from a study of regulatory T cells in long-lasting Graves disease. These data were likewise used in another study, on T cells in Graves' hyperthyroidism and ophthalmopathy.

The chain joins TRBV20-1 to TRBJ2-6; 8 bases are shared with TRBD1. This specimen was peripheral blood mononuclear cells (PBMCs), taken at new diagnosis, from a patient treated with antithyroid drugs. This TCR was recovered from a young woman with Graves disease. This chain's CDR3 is CSARDHRYRGDWSNLWANVLTF. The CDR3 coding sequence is TGCAGTGCTAGAGATCATCGCTACAGGGGGGATTGGTCCAACCTTTGGGCCAACGTCCTGACTTTC.